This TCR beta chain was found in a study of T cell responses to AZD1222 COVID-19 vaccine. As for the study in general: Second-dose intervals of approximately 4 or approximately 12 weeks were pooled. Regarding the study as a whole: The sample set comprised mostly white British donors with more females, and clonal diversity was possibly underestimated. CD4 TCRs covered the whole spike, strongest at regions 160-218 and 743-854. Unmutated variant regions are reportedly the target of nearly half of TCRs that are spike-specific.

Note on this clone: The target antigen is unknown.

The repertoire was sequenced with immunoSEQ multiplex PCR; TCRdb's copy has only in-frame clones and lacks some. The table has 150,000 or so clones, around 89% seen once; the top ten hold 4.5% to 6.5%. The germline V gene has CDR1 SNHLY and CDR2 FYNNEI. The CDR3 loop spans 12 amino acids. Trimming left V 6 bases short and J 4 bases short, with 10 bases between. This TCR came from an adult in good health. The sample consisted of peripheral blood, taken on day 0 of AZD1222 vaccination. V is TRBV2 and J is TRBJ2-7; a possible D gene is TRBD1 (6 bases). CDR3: CASSLTGYEQYF. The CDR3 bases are TGTGCCAGCAGCCTTACAGGGTACGAGCAGTACTTC.